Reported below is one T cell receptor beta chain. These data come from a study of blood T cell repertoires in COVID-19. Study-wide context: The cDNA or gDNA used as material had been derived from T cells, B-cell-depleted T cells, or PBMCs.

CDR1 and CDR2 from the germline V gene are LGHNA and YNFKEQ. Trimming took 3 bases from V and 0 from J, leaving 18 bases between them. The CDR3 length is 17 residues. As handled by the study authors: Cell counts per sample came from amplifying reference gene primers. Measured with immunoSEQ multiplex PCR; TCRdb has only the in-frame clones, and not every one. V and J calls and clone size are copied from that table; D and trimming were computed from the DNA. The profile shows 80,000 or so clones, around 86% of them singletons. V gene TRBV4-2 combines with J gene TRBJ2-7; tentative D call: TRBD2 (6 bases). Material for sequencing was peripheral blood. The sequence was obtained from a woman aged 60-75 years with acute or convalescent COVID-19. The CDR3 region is CASSHGAGIGSSYEQYF. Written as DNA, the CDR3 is TGTGCCAGCAGCCATGGGGCAGGAATCGGGAGCTCCTACGAGCAGTACTTC.